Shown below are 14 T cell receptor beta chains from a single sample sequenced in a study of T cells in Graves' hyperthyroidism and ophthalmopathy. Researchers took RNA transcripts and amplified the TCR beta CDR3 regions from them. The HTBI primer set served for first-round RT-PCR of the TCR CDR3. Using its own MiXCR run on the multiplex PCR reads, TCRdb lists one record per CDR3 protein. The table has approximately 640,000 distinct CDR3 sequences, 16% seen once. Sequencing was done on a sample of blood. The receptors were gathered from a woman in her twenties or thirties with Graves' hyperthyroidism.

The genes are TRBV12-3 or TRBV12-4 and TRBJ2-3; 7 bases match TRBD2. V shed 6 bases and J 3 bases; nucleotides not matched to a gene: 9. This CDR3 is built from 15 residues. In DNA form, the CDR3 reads TGTGCCAGCAGGGAAACCGGGGGAGGGACAGATACGCAGTATTTT. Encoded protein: CASRETGGGTDTQYF.

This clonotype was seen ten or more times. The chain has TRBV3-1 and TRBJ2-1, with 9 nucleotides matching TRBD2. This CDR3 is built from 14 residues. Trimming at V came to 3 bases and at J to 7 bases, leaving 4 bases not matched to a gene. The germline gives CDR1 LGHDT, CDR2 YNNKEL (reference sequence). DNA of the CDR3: TGTGCCAGCAGCCATAGCGGGAGAGGAAATGAGCAGTTCTTC. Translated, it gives CASSHSGRGNEQFF.

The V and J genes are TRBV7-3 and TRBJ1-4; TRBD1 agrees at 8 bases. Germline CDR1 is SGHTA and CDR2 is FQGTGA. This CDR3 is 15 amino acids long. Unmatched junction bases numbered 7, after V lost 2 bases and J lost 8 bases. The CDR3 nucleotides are TGTGCCAGCAGCTTATCAGGACAGGGTGGGGAAAAACTGTTTTTT. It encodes CASSLSGQGGEKLFF.

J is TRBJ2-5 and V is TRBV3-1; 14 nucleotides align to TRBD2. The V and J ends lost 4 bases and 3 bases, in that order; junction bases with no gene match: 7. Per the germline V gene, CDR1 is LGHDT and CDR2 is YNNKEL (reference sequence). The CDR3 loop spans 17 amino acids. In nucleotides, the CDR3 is TGTGCCAGCAGCCGGTTCTGGGGACTAGCGGGAGAAGAGACCCAGTACTTC. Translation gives CASSRFWGLAGEETQYF.

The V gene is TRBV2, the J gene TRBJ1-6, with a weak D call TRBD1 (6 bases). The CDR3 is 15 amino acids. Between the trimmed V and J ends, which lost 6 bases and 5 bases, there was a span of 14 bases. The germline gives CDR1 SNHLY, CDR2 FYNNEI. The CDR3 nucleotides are TGTGCCAGCAGCCCCAGGGGTATTAATAATTCACCCCTCCACTTT. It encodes CASSPRGINNSPLHF.

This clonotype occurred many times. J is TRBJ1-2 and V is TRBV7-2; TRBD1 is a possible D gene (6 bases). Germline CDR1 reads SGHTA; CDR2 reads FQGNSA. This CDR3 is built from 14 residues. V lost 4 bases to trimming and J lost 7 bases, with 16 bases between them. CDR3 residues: CASSSAGGLGGYTF. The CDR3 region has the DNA TGTGCCAGCAGCTCCGCCGGGGGGCTGGGTGGCTACACCTTC.

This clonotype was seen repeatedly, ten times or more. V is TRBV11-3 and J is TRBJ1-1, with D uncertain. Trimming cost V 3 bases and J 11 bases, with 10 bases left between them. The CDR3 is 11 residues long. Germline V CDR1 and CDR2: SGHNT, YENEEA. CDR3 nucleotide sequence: TGTGCCAGCAGCTTGGGGAGGGCGGCTTTCTTT. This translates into CASSLGRAAFF.

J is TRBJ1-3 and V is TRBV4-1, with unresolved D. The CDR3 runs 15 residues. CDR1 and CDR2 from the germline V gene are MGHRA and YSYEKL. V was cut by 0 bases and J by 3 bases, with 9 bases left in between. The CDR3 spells CASSQDQSDGNTIYF. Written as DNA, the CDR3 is TGCGCCAGCAGCCAAGATCAGAGTGATGGAAACACCATATATTTT.

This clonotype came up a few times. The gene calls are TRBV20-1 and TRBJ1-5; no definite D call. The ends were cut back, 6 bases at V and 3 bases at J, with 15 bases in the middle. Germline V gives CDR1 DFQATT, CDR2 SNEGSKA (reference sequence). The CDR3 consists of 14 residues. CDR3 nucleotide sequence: TGCAGTGCCGGAGCGGGGTTTTTCAATCAGCCCCAGCATTTT. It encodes CSAGAGFFNQPQHF.

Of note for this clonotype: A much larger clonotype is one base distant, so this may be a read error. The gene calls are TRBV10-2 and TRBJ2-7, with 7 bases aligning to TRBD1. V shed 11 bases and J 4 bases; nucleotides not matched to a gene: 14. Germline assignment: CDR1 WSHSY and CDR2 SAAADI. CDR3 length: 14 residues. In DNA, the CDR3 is TGCGCCGGCCTCCCAACAGGGGATTCATACGAGCAGTACTTC. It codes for CAGLPTGDSYEQYF.

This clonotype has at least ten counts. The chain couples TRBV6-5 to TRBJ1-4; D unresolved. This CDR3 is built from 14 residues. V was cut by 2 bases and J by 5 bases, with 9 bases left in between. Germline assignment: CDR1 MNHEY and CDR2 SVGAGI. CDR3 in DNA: TGTGCCAGCAGTTACGGAAGGAAGAATGAAAAACTGTTTTTT. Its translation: CASSYGRKNEKLFF.

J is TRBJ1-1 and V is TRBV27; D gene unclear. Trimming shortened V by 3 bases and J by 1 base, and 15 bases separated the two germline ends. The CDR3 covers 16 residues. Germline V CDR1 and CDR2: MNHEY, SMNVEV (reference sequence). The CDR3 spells CASSLVQLTPNTEAFF. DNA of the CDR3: TGTGCCAGCAGTTTGGTACAGCTGACACCGAACACTGAAGCTTTCTTT.

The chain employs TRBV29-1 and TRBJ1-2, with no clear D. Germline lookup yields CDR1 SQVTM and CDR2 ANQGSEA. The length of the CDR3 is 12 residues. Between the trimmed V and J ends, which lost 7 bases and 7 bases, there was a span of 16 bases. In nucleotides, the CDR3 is TGCAGCGGAATCGGAGGGTGGGGTGGCTACACCTTC. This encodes CSGIGGWGGYTF.

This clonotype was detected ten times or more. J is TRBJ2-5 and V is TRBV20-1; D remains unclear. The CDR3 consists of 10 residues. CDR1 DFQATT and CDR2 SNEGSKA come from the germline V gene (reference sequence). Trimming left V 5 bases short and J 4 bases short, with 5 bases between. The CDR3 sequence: CSAARETQYF. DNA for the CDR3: TGCAGTGCTGCTAGAGAGACCCAGTACTTC.